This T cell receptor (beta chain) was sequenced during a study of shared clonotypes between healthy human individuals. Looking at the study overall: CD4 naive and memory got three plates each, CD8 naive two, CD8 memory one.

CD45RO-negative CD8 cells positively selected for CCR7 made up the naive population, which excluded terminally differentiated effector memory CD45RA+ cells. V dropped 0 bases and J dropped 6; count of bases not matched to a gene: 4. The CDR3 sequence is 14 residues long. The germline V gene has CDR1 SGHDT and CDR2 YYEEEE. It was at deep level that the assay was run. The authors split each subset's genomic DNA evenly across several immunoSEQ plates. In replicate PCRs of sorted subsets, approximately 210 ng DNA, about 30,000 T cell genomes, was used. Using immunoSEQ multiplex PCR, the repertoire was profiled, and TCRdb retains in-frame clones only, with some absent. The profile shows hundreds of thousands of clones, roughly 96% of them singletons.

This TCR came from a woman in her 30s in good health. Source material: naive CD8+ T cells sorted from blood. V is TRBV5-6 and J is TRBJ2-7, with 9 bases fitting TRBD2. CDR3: CASSLASGTGEQYF. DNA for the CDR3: TGTGCCAGCAGCTTGGCTAGCGGGACGGGCGAGCAGTACTTC.